This T cell receptor (beta chain) came from a study of blood T cell repertoires in COVID-19. Overall study context: From T cells, B-cell-depleted T cells, or PBMCs came the material, which was cDNA or gDNA.

Cohort assignment relied on participant-reported clinical history. CDR3 length: 14 amino acids. Trimming took off 4 bases at V and 1 base at J, with 9 bases between the two ends. Germline CDR1 reads LGHDT; CDR2 reads YNNKEL (reference sequence). Produced via immunoSEQ multiplex PCR; TCRdb's table is partial and in-frame only. The sample consists of fewer than 400,000 clones, 70% to 90% of them appearing once. Sequenced input: PBMCs or T cells enriched from blood (not recorded which). The rearrangement uses TRBV3-1 (or the pseudogene TRBV3-2) and TRBJ2-3, with D perhaps matching TRBD1 (6 bases). This TCR was sampled from a man between 25 and 39 years old who had recovered from COVID-19. The CDR3, as DNA: TGTGCCAGCAGCCCCCGACAGGGCACAGATACGCAGTATTTT. Residues: CASSPRQGTDTQYF.